This record covers a single T cell receptor beta chain. Its specificity is not known. Germline V lookup: CDR1 SNHLY, CDR2 FYNNEI. The V and J ends lost 4 bases and 0 bases respectively, with 24 bases between them. The CDR3 contains 19 residues. TCRdb ran MiXCR on the RT-PCR reads and lists one entry per CDR3 protein. The sample carries about 4,500 distinct CDR3 sequences, over 75% recorded once. These data are taken from a study of yellow fever vaccine responses in identical twins. Findings of the study overall: Reportedly, the response of twins' T cells to the vaccine seemed partly convergent, partly personalized.

The chain is built from TRBV2 and TRBJ1-2; D gene uncertain. Specimen: T cells from blood (PBMCs), unsorted or a sorted subset (not recorded which), collected before or after yellow fever vaccination (not recorded which). The sequence was collected from a woman between 18 and 29 years old who received the yellow fever vaccine. This CDR3 reads CASSARSGWEGASNYGYTF. In DNA, the CDR3 is TGTGCCAGCAGTGCACGATCGGGGTGGGAGGGTGCGTCTAACTATGGCTACACCTTC.